What follows are 10 T cell receptor beta chains derived from one specimen sequenced in a study of blood T cells in healthy people across ages. Primed by a sample-barcoded 5' primer and a J-beta primer mix, a second PCR proceeded for about 7 to 11 cycles. From the 5' RACE reads, TCRdb called clonotypes with MiXCR, one entry per CDR3 protein. The repertoire holds around 1,000,000 distinct CDR3 sequences, with roughly two fifths as singletons. The sequencing sample was made of blood. The receptors were sampled from a man aged 18 to 30 in good health.

This clonotype was seen once. V usage is TRBV28 and J usage is TRBJ1-6; 10 nucleotides align to TRBD1. The CDR3 consists of 19 residues. The J segment lost 7 bases and the V segment lost 7 bases, leaving 19 bases of the junction unmatched. Per germline, CDR1 MDHEN and CDR2 SYDVKM. In nucleotides, the CDR3 is TGTGCCAGCACACGTGGACAGGGGGATCGGTTTTGGGACAATTCACCCCTCCACTTT. This encodes CASTRGQGDRFWDNSPLHF.

The table lists this clonotype with a few counts. The chain recombines TRBV3-1 with TRBJ2-5; D call uncertain. There are 15 residues in the CDR3. Germline CDR1 is LGHDT and CDR2 is YNNKEL (reference sequence). V lost 3 bases, J lost 2 bases, and 13 bases lay in between. For the CDR3, the DNA is TGTGCCAGCAGCCAGGATCCCGTCAGACAAGAGACCCAGTACTTC. Its protein is CASSQDPVRQETQYF.

This rearrangement joins TRBV29-1 to TRBJ2-7; TRBD1 aligns across 8 bases. In germline, CDR1 is SQVTM, CDR2 ANQGSEA. The CDR3 is 14 residues long. Trimming cost V 6 bases and J 7 bases; bases outside gene matches: 14. The CDR3 sequence is CSVPGTGLGNEQYF. In nucleotides, the CDR3 is TGCAGCGTCCCCGGGACAGGACTCGGCAATGAGCAGTACTTC.

This clonotype was observed many times. The chain employs TRBV20-1 and TRBJ2-7, with TRBD2 as a possible D gene (5 bases). This CDR3 has 12 residues. Germline loops: CDR1 DFQATT, CDR2 SNEGSKA (reference sequence). V lost 0 bases to trimming and J lost 4 bases, with 7 bases between them. CDR3 coding DNA: TGCAGTGCTAGAGATCGGGATTACGAGCAGTACTTC. Amino acids: CSARDRDYEQYF.

The gene calls are TRBV5-1 and TRBJ2-2, with a possible D match to TRBD1 (5 bases). Germline values: CDR1 SGHRS, CDR2 YFSETQ. Between the trimmed V and J ends, which lost 1 base and 4 bases, there was a span of 17 bases. The CDR3 covers 17 residues. The CDR3 coding sequence is TGCGCCAGCAGCTTGCAATTGACCAGGGCCCCCACCGGGGAGCTGTTTTTT. Translated, it gives CASSLQLTRAPTGELFF.

The chain has TRBV7-3 and TRBJ2-1; D remains ambiguous. Trimming removed 3 bases at V and 7 bases at J, with 10 bases between. The CDR3 extends over 13 amino acids. CDR1 SGHTA and CDR2 FQGTGA come from the germline V gene. In DNA, the CDR3 is TGTGCCAGCAGCTTGGCAGAGTGGAATGAGCAGTTCTTC. Residues: CASSLAEWNEQFF.

This clonotype was seen more than once but under ten times. The rearrangement uses TRBV7-9 and TRBJ2-3; TRBD2 agrees at 8 bases. The CDR3 loop spans 16 amino acids. Germline-derived CDR1 and CDR2 are SEHNR and FQNEAQ (reference sequence). V shed 8 bases and J 2 bases; nucleotides not matched to a gene: 12. In DNA, the CDR3 is TGTGCCAGCTTACGGGGCGGGGGGTTCCCCACAGATACGCAGTATTTT. It encodes CASLRGGGFPTDTQYF.

With respect to this clonotype: This sequence may be a read error, since a much larger clone differs from it by one base. The V gene is TRBV28, the J gene TRBJ2-4; a weak D match, TRBD2 (5 bases). The CDR3 extends over 12 amino acids. Trimming cost V 11 bases and J 1 base, with 9 bases left between them. Germline CDR1 is MDHEN and CDR2 is SYDVKM. CDR3: CAGGYAKNIQYF. CDR3 nucleotide sequence: TGTGCCGGCGGGTACGCCAAAAACATTCAGTACTTC.

This clonotype has ten or more counts. The genes are TRBV10-3 and TRBJ1-2; D gene unclear. Germline V lookup: CDR1 ENHRY, CDR2 SYGVKD. The germline V and J ends were trimmed by 0 bases and 3 bases, with 11 bases remaining between them. The CDR3 consists of 15 residues. The CDR3 bases are TGTGCCATCAGTGAGTCGGACGGCGGGGACTATGGCTACACCTTC. It yields the protein CAISESDGGDYGYTF.

This chain connects TRBV2 to TRBJ1-2; no firm D call. The CDR3 length is 13 residues. CDR1 and CDR2 from the germline V gene are SNHLY and FYNNEI. V was cut by 2 bases and J by 6 bases, with 10 bases left in between. The CDR3: CASSEMRADGYTF. The CDR3 region has the DNA TGTGCCAGCAGTGAAATGAGGGCCGATGGCTACACCTTC.